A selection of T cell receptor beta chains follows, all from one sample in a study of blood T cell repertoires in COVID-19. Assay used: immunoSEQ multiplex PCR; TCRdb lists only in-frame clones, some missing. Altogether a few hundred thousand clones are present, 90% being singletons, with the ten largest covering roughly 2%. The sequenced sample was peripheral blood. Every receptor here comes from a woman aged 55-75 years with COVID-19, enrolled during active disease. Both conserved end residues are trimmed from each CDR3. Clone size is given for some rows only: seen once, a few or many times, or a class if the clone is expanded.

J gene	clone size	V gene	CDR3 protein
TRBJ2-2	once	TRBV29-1	SVGLAGRDGELF
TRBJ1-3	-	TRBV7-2	AERRRDTIY
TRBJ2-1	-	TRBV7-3	ASSPDYSSYNEQF
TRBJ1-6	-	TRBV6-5	ASSRQAYNSPLH
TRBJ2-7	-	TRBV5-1	ASSLEQGRIEQY
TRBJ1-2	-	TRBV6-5	ASSYARGSYGYT
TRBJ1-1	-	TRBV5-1	ASRSDRDTEAF
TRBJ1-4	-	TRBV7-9	ASSSMTGEKLF
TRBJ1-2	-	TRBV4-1	ASSQEPGTGRRGYT
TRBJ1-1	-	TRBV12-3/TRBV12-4	ASSLRVGTEAF
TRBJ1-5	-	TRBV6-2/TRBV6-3	ASSYGTGGQPQH
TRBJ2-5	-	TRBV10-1	ATRLFSDSMATQY
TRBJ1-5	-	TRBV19	ASSSGTLSNQPQH
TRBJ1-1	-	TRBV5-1	ASSFLGQMNTEAF
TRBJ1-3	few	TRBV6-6	ASITTSGNTIY
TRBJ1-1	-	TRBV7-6	ASSEDSNTEAF
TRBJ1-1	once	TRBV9	ASSAGQANTEAF
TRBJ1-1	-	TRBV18	ASSPLAGRGTEAF
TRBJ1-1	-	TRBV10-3	AISESGGAATEAF
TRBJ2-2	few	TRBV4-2	ASSEKPLNTGELF
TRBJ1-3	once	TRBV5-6	ASSTLRGGNTIY
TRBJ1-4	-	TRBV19	ASRHDRWSEKLF
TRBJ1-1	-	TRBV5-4	ASRPGVNTEAF
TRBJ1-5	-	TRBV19	ASSPGGTVLQPQH
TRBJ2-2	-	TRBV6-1	ASSEQGTGTGELF
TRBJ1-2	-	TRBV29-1	SVEAASYGYT
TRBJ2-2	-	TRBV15	ATSRDLFSSDTGELF
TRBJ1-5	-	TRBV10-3	AIQGAGQPQH
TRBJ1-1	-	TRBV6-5	ASGRQGLKTEAF
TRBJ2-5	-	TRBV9	ASSVGVTLQETQY
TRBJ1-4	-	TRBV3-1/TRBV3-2	ASSQEGPGEKLF
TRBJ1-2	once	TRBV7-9	ASSRGRGQGGGYT
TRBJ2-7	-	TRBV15	ATSSGNSYEQY
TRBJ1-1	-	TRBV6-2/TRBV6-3	ASSYSKGDTEAF
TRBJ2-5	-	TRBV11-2	ASSFGIAGGEETQY
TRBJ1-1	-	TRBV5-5	ASSSDRVEVGTEAF
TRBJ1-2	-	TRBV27	ASRQGHGDGYT
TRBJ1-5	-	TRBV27	ANSQPQH
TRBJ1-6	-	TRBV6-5	ASRPGQGPSPLH
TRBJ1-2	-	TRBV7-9	ASSLSAGLQHGYT
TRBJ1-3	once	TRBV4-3	ASTNRGTGNTIY
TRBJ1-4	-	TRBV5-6	ASSLGQTTNEKLF
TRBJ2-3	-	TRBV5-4	ASSLTGGPNTQY
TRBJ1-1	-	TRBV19	ASSGGAGDTEAF
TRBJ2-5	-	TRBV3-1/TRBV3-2	ASTPTGGQETQY
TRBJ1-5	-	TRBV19	ASSTTGNGNQPQH
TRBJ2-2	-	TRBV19	ASSIGGSLNTGELF
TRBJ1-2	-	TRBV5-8	ASSRRGQNYGYT
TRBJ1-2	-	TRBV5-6	ASRGGPAGGVYGYT
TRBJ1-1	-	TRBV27	ASRQRRNTEAF
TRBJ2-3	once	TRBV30	AWSVGQGVTTDTQY
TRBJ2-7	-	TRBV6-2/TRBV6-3	ASSYPWASYEQY
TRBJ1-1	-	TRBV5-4	ASSLDQGASTEAF
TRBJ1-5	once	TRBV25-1	ASSPQGAGGNQPQH
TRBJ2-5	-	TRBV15	ATSSDRGGQETQY
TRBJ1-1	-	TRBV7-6	ASSLATGLNTEAF
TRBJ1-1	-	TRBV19	ASRSPGGFVTEAF
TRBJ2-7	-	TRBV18	ASSPREGSYEQY
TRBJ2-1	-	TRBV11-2	ASSLLLAGESYNEQF
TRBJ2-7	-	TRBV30	AWRGGQGRFDRGEQY